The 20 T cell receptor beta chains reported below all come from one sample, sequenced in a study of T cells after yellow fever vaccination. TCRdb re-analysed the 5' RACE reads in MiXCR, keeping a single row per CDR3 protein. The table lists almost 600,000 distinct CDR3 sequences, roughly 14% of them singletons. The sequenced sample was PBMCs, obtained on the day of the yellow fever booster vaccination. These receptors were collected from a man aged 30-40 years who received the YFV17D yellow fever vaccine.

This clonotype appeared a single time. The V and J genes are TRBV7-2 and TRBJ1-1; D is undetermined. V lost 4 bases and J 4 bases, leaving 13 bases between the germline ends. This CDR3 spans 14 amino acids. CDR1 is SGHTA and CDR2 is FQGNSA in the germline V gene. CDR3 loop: CASSSQAAVTEAFF. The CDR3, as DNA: TGTGCCAGCAGCTCCCAGGCCGCGGTCACTGAAGCTTTCTTT.

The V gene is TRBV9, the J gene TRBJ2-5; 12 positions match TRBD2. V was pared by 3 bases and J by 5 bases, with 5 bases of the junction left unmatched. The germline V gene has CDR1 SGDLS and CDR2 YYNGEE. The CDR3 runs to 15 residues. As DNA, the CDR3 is TGTGCCAGCAGCGCCAAGACTAGCGGGAGTGAGACCCAGTACTTC. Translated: CASSAKTSGSETQYF. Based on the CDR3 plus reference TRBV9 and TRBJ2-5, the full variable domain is DSGVTQTPKHLITATGQRVTLRCSPRSGDLSVYWYQQSLDQGLQFLIQYYNGEERAKGNILERFSAQQFPDLHSELNLSSLELGDSALYFCASSAKTSGSETQYFGPGTRLLVL.

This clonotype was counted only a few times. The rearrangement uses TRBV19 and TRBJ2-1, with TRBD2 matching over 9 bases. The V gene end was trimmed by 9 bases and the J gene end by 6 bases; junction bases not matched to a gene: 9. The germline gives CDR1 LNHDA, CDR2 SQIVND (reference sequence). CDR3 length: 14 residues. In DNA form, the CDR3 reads TGTGCCAGCGCGGGTGGCGGGAGGGCCAATGAGCAGTTCTTC. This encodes CASAGGGRANEQFF.

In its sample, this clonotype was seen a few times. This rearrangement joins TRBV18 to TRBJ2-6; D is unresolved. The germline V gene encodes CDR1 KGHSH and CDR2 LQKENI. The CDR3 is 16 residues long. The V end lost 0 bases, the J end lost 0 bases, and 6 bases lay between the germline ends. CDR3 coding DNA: TGTGCCAGCTCACCACCGAAGGTCTCTGGGGCCAACGTCCTGACTTTC. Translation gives CASSPPKVSGANVLTF.

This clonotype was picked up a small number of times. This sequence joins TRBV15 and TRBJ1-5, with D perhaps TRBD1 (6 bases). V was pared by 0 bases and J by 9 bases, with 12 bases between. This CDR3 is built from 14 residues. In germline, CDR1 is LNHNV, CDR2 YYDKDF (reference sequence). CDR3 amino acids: CATSREVNRAPQHF. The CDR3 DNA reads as TGTGCCACCAGCAGAGAGGTAAACAGGGCGCCCCAGCATTTT.

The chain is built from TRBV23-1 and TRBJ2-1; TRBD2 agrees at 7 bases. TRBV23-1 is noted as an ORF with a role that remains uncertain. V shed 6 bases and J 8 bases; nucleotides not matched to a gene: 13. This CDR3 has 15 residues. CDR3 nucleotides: TGCGCCAGCAGGGTGGTGGGGAGCGGGATCTATGAGCAGTTCTTC. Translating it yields CASRVVGSGIYEQFF.

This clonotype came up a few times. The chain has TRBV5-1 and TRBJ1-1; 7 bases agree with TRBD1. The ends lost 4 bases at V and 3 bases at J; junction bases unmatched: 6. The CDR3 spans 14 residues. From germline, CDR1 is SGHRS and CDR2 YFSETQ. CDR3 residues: CASSIQGGDTEAFF. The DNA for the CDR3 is TGCGCCAGCAGCATCCAGGGGGGTGACACTGAAGCTTTCTTT. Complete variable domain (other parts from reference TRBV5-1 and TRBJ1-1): KAGVTQTPRYLIKTRGQQVTLSCSPISGHRSVSWYQQTPGQGLQFLFEYFSETQRNKGNFPGRFSGRQFSNSRSEMNVSTLELGDSALYLCASSIQGGDTEAFFGQGTRLTVV.

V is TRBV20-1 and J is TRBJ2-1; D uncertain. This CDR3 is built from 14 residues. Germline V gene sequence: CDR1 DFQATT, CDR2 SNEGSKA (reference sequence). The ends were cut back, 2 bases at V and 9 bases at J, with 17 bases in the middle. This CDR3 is CSARSGPSSGEQFF. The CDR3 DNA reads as TGCAGTGCTAGAAGTGGGCCTTCCTCTGGTGAGCAGTTCTTC.

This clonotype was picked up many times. CDR3 in DNA: TGTGCCACCAGTGACGCCGTGGGGAGCACAGATACGCAGTATTTT. This encodes CATSDAVGSTDTQYF. The chain uses TRBV24-1 and TRBJ2-3; D is unresolved. V was pared by 4 bases and J by 0 bases, with 10 bases between. The CDR3 consists of 15 residues. CDR1 is KGHDR and CDR2 is SFDVKD in the germline V gene.

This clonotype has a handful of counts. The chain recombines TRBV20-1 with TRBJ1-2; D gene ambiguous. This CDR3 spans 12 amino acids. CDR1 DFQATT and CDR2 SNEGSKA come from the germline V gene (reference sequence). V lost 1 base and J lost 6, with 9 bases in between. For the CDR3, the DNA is TGCAGTGCTAGAGGGCAGGTCGATGGCTACACCTTC. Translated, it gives CSARGQVDGYTF.

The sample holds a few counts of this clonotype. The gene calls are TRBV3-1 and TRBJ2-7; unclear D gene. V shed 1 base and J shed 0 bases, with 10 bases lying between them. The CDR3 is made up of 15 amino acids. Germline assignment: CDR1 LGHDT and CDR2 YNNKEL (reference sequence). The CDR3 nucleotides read TGTGCCAGCAGCCAAGGGTCGGACGGCTCCTACGAGCAGTACTTC. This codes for CASSQGSDGSYEQYF.

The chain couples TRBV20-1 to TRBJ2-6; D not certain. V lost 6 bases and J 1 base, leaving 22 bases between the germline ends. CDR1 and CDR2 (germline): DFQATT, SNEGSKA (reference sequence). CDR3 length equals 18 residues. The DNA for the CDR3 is TGCAGTGCGCTTACGATGGGATTAGGCCTTTCTGGGGCCAACGTCCTGACTTTC. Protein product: CSALTMGLGLSGANVLTF.

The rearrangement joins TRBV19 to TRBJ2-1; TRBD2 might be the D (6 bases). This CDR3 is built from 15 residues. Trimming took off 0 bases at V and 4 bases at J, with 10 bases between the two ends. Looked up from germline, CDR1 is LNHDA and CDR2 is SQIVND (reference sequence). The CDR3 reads CASSIDAGNYNEQFF. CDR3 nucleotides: TGTGCCAGTAGTATAGATGCGGGGAATTACAATGAGCAGTTCTTC.

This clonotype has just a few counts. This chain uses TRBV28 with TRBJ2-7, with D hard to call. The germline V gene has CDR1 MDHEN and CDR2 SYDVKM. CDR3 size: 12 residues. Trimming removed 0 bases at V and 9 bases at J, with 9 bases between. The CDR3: CASSLWGLGQYF. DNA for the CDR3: TGTGCCAGCAGTTTATGGGGCTTGGGGCAGTACTTC. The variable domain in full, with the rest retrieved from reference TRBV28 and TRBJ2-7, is DVKVTQSSRYLVKRTGEKVFLECVQDMDHENMFWYRQDPGLGLRLIYFSYDVKMKEKGDIPEGYSVSREKKERFSLILESASTNQTSMYLCASSLWGLGQYFGPGTRLTVT.

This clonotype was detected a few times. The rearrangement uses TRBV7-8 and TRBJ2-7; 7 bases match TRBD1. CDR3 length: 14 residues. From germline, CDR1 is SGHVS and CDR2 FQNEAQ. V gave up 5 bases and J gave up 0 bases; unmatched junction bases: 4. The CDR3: CASSQGQNSYEQYF. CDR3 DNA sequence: TGTGCCAGCAGCCAGGGACAGAACTCCTACGAGCAGTACTTC.

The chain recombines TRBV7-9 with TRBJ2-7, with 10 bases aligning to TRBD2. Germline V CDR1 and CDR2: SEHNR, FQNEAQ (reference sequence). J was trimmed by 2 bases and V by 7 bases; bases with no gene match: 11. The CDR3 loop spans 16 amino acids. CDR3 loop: CASIAGGLAKTYEQYF. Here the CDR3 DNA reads TGTGCCAGCATCGCGGGGGGACTAGCGAAAACCTACGAGCAGTACTTC.

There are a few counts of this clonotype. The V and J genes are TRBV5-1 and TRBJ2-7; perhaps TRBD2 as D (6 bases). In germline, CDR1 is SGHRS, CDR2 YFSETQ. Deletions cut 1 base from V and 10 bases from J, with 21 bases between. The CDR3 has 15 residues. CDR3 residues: CASSLSLSGSVEQYF. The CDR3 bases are TGCGCCAGCAGCTTGTCATTGTCCGGGAGTGTCGAACAGTACTTC.

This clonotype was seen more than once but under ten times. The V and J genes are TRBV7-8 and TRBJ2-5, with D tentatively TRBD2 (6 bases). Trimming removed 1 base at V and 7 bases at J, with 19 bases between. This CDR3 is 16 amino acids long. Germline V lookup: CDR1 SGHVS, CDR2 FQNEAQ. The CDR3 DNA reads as TGTGCCAGCAGCTTAGTGGTCGGGGACTCCCGGGGGACCCAGTACTTC. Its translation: CASSLVVGDSRGTQYF.

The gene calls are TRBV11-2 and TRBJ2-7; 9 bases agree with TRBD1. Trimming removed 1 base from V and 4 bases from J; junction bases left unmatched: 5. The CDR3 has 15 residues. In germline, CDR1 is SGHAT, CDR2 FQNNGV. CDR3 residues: CASSLVGQGWYEQYF. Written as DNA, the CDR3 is TGTGCCAGCAGCTTAGTGGGACAGGGTTGGTACGAGCAGTACTTC.

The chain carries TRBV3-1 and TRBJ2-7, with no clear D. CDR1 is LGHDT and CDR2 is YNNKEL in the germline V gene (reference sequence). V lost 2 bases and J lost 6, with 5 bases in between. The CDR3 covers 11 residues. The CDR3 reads CASSQSREQYF. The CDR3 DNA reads TGTGCCAGCAGCCAATCGCGCGAGCAGTACTTC.